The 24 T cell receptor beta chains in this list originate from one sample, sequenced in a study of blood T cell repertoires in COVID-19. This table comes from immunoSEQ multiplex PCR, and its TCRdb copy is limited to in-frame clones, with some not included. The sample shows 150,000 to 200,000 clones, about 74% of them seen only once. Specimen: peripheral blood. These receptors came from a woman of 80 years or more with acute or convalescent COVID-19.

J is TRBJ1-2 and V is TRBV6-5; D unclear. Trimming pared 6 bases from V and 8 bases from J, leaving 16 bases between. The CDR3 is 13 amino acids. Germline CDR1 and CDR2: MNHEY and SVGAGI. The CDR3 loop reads CASRMDRGGGYTF. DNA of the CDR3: TGTGCCAGCAGGATGGACCGGGGTGGGGGCTACACCTTC.

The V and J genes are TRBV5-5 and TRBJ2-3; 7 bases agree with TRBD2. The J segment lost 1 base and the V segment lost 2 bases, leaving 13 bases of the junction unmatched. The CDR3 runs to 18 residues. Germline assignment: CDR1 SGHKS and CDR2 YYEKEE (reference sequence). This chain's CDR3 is CASSFRSGRTGGTDTQYF. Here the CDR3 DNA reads TGTGCCAGCAGCTTTCGTAGCGGGCGGACGGGGGGCACAGATACGCAGTATTTT.

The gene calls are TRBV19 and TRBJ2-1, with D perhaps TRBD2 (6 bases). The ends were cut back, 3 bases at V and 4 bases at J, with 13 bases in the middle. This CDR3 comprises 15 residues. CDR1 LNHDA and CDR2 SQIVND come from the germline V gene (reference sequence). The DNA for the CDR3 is TGTGCCAGTAGTATGCTCGGCGGGGTATACAATGAGCAGTTCTTC. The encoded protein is CASSMLGGVYNEQFF.

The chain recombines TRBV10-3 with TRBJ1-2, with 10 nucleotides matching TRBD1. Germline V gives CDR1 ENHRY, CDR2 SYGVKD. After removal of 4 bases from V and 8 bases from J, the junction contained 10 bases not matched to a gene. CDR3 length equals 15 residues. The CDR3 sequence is CAISGQGASGGGYTF. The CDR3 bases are TGTGCCATCAGTGGACAGGGGGCGTCGGGCGGAGGCTACACCTTC.

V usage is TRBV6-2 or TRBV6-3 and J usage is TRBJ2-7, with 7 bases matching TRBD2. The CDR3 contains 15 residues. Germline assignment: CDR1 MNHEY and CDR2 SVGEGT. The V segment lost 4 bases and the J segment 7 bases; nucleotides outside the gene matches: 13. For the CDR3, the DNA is TGTGCCAGCAGTTCCGGTACGCGGGAGACTGGGGAGCAGTACTTC. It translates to CASSSGTRETGEQYF.

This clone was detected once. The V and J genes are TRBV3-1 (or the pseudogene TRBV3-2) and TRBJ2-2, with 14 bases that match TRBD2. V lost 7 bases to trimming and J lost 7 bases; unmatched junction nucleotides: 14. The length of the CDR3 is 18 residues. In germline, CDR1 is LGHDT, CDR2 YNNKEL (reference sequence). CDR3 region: CASTSTPGLAGVGGELFF. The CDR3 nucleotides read TGTGCCAGCACCTCAACCCCGGGACTAGCGGGAGTCGGCGGGGAGCTGTTTTTT.

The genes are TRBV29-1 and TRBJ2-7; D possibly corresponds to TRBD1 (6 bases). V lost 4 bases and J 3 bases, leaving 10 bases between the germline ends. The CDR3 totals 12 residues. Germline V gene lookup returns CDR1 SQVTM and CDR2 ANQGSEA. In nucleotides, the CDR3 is TGCAGCGTTGGGACAGACTACTACGAGCAGTACTTC. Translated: CSVGTDYYEQYF.

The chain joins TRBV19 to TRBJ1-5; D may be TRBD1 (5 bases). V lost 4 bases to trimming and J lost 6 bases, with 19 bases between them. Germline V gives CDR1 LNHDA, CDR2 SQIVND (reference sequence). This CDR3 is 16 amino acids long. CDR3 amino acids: CASSRAQGLSGQPQHF. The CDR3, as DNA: TGTGCCAGTAGTAGAGCGCAGGGATTGAGTGGTCAGCCCCAGCATTTT. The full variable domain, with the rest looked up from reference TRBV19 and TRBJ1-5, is DGGITQSPKYLFRKEGQNVTLSCEQNLNHDAMYWYRQDPGQGLRLIYYSQIVNDFQKGDIAEGYSVSREKKESFPLTVTSAQKNPTAFYLCASSRAQGLSGQPQHFGDGTRLSIL.

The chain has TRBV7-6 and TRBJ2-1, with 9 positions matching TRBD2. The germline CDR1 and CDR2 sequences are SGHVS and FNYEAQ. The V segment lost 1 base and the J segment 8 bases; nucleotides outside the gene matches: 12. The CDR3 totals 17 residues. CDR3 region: CASSLVFASSGIYEQFF. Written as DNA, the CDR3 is TGTGCCAGCAGCTTAGTTTTCGCGTCTAGCGGGATCTATGAGCAGTTCTTC.

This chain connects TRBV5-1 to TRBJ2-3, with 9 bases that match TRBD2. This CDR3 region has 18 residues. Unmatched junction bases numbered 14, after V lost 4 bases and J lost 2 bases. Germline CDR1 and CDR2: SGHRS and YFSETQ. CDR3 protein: CASSSHPSGNFNTDTQYF. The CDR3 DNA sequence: TGCGCCAGCAGCAGCCACCCTAGCGGGAATTTTAACACAGATACGCAGTATTTT.

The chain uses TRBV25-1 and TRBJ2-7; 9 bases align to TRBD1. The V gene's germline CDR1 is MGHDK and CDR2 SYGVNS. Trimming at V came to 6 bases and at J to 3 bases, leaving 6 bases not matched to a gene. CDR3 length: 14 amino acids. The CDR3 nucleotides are TGTGCCAGCAGAAAAGGGACAGGGAACTACGAGCAGTACTTC. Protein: CASRKGTGNYEQYF.

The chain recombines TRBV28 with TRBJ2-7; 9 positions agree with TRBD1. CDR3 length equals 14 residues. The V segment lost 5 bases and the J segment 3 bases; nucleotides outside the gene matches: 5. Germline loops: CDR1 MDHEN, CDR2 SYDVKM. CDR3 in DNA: TGTGCCAGCAGTGTGGGGACAGGGATCTACGAGCAGTACTTC. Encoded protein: CASSVGTGIYEQYF.

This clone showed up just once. The CDR3 loop reads CASSKRLAGLLYEQYF. CDR3 in DNA: TGTGCCAGCAGCAAGCGACTAGCGGGATTACTCTACGAGCAGTACTTC. The V gene is TRBV21-1, the J gene TRBJ2-7; TRBD2, the table's D call, was not compared with the DNA. TRBV21-1 is termed a pseudogene. This CDR3 has 16 residues.

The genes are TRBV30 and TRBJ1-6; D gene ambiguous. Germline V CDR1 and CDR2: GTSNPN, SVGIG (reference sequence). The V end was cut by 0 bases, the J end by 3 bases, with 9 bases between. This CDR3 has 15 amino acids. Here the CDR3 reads CAWSVASVYNSPLHF. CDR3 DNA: TGTGCCTGGAGTGTCGCCTCGGTCTATAATTCACCCCTCCACTTT.

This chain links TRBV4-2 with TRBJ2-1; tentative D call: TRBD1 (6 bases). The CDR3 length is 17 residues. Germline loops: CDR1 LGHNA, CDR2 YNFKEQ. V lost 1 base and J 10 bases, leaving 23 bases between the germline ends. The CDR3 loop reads CASSQVPQGHTPGEQFF. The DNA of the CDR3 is TGTGCCAGCAGCCAAGTTCCCCAGGGACACACCCCGGGGGAGCAGTTCTTC.

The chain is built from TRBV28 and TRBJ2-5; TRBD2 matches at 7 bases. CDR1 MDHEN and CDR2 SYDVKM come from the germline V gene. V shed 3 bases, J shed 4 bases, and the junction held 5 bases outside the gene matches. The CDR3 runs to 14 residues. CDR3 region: CASSLGGRAETQYF. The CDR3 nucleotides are TGTGCCAGCAGTTTGGGCGGGAGAGCAGAGACCCAGTACTTC.

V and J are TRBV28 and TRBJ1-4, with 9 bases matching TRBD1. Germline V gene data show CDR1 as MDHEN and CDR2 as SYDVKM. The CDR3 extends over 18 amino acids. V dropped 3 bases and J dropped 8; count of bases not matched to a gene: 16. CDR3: CASSFSDRGSPLGEKLFF. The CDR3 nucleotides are TGTGCCAGCAGTTTCTCGGACAGGGGTTCGCCTCTGGGGGAAAAACTGTTTTTT.

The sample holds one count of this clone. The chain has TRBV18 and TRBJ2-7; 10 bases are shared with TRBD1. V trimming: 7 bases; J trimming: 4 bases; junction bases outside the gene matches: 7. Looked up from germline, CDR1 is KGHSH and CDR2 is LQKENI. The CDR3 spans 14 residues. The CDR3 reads CASLPPGQGYEQYF. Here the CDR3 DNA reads TGTGCCAGCTTACCCCCGGGACAGGGGTACGAGCAGTACTTC.

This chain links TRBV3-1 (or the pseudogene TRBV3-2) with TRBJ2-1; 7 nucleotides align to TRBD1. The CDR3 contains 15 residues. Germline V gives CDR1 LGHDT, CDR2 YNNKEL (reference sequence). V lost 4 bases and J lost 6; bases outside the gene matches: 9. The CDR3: CASSPRDRSGNEQFF. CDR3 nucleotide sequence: TGTGCCAGCAGCCCGAGGGACAGATCGGGCAATGAGCAGTTCTTC.

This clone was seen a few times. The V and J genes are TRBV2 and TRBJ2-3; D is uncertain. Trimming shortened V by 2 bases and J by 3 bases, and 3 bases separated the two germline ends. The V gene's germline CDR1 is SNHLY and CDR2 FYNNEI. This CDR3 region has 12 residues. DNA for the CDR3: TGTGCCAGCAGTGAACTTACAGATACGCAGTATTTT. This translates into CASSELTDTQYF.

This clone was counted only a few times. The CDR3 region is CSAASGQGAGETQYF. The CDR3 nucleotides are TGCAGCGCTGCTTCGGGGCAGGGGGCAGGAGAGACCCAGTACTTC. The chain recombines TRBV29-1 with TRBJ2-5; 8 bases agree with TRBD1. V was pared by 7 bases and J by 4 bases, with 14 bases of the junction left unmatched. Germline loops: CDR1 SQVTM, CDR2 ANQGSEA. This CDR3 contains 15 residues.

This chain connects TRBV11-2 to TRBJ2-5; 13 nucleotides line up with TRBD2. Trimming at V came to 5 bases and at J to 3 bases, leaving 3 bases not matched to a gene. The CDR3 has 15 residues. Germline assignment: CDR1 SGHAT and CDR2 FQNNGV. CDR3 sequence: CASSVGTSGKETQYF. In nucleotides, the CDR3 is TGTGCCAGCAGCGTGGGGACTAGCGGGAAAGAGACCCAGTACTTC.

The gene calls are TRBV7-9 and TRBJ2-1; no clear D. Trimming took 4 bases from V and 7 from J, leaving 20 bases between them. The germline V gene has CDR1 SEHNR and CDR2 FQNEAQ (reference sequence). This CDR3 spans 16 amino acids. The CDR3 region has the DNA TGTGCCAGCAGCTCCAACCCCGACATCTCGGCAAATGAGCAGTTCTTC. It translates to CASSSNPDISANEQFF.

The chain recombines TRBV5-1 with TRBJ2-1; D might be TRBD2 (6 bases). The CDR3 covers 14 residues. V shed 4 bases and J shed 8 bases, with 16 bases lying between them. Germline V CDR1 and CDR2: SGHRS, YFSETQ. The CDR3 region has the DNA TGCGCCAGCAGCGACCCCGCCGGGGGATATGAGCAGTTCTTC. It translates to CASSDPAGGYEQFF. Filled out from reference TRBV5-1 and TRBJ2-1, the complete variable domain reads KAGVTQTPRYLIKTRGQQVTLSCSPISGHRSVSWYQQTPGQGLQFLFEYFSETQRNKGNFPGRFSGRQFSNSRSEMNVSTLELGDSALYLCASSDPAGGYEQFFGPGTRLTVL.